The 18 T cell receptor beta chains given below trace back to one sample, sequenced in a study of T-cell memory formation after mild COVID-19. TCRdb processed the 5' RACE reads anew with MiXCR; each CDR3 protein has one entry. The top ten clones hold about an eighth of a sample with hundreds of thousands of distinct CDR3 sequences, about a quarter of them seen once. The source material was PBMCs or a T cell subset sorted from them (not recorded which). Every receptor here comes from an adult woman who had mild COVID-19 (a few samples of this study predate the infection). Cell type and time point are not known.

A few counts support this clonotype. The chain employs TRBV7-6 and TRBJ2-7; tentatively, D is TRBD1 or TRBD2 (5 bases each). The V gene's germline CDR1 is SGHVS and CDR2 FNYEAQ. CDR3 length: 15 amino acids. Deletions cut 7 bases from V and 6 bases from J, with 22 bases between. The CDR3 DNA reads TGTGCCAGCAACCTGGGTGGGGGTAGGTCCGGCGAGCAGTACTTC. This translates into CASNLGGGRSGEQYF.

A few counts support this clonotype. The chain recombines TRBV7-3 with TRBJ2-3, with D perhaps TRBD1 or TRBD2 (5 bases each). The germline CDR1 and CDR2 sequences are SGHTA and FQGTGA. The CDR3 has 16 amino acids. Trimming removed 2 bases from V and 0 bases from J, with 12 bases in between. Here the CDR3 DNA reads TGTGCCAGCAGCTTATTCGCCGGGACGAGCACAGATACGCAGTATTTT. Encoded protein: CASSLFAGTSTDTQYF.

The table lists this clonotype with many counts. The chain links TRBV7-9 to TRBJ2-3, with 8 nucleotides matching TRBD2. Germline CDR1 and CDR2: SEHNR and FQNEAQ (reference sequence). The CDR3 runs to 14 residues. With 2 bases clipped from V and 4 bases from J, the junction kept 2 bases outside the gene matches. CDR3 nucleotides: TGTGCCAGCAGCTTAACCGGGGGGGCAGATACGCAGTATTTT. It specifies CASSLTGGADTQYF.

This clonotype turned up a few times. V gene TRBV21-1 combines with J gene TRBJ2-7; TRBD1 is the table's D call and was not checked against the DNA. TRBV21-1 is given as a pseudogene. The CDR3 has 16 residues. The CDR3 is CASSKAGRGVNYEQYF. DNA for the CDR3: TGTGCCAGCAGCAAAGCAGGTCGAGGGGTGAATTACGAGCAGTACTTC.

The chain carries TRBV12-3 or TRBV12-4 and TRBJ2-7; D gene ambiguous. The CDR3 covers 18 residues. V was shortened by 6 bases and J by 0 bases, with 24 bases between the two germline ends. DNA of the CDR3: TGTGCCAGCAGCCGCCGGGTAAATAGGACGGACCTCTCCTACGAGCAGTACTTC. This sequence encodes CASSRRVNRTDLSYEQYF.

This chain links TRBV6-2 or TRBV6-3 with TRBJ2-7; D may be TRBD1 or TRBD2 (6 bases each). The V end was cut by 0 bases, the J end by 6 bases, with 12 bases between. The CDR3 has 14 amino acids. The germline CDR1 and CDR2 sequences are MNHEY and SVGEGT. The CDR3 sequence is CASSYSSGGIEQYF. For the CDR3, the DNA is TGTGCCAGCAGTTACTCGTCCGGGGGCATCGAGCAGTACTTC.

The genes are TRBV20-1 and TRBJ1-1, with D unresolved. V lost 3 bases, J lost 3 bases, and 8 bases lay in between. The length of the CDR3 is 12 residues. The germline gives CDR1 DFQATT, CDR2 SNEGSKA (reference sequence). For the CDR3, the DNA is TGCAGTGCTAGTAGCCTGGACACTGAAGCTTTCTTT. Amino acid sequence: CSASSLDTEAFF.

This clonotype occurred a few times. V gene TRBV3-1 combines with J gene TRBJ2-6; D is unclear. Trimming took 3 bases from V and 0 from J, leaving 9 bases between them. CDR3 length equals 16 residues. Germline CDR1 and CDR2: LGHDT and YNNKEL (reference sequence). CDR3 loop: CASSHDGYSGANVLTF. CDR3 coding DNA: TGTGCCAGCAGCCACGACGGATACTCTGGGGCCAACGTCCTGACTTTC.

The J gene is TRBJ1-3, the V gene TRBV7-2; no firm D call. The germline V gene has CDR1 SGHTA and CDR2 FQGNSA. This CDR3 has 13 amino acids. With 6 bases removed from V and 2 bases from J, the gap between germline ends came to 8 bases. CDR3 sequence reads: CASRPYPGNTIYF. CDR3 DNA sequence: TGTGCCAGCAGACCCTATCCTGGAAACACCATATATTTT.

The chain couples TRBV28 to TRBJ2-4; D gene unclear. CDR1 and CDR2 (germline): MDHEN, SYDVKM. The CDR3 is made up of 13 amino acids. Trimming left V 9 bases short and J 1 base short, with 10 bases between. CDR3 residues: CASTPPAKNIQYF. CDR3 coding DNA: TGTGCCAGTACCCCCCCTGCCAAAAACATTCAGTACTTC. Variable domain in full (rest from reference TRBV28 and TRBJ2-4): DVKVTQSSRYLVKRTGEKVFLECVQDMDHENMFWYRQDPGLGLRLIYFSYDVKMKEKGDIPEGYSVSREKKERFSLILESASTNQTSMYLCASTPPAKNIQYFGAGTRLSVL.

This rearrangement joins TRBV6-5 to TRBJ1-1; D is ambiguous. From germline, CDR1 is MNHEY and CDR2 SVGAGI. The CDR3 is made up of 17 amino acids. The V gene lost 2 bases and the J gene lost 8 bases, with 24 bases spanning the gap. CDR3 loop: CASSYPHLPGLPWEAFF. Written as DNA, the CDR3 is TGTGCCAGCAGTTACCCCCATTTACCGGGTCTCCCATGGGAAGCTTTCTTT.

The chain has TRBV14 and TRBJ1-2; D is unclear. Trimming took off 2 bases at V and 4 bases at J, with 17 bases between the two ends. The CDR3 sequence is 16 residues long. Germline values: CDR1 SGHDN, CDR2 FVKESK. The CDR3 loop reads CASSQIAGELGYGYTF. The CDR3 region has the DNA TGTGCCAGCAGCCAAATCGCCGGGGAACTAGGCTATGGCTACACCTTC.

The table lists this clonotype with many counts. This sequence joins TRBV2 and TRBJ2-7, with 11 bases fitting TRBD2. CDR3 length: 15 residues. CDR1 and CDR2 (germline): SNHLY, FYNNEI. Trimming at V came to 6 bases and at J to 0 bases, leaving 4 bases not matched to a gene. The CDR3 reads CASSHTSGSSYEQYF. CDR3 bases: TGTGCCAGCAGCCACACTAGCGGGAGCTCCTACGAGCAGTACTTC.

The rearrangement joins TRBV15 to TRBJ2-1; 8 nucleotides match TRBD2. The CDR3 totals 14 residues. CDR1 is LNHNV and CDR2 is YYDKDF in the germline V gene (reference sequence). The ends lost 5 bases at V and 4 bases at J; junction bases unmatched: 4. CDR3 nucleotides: TGTGCCACCAGCCGGGAGGGCCGGTACAATGAGCAGTTCTTC. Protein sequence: CATSREGRYNEQFF.

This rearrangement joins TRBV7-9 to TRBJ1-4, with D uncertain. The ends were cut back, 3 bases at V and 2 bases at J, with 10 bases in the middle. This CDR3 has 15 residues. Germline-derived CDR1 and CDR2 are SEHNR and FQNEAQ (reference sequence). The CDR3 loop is CASSFWTGTNEKLFF. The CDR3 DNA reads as TGTGCCAGCAGCTTCTGGACGGGGACTAATGAAAAACTGTTTTTT.

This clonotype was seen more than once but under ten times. The CDR3 DNA is TGTGCCAGCAGCCCCACAGGGGGCGGAGGCTACACCTTC. Its translation: CASSPTGGGGYTF. This sequence joins TRBV6-5 and TRBJ1-2, with 9 bases aligning to TRBD1. The CDR3 covers 13 residues. CDR1 is MNHEY, CDR2 SVGAGI, per germline. V was pared by 6 bases and J by 8 bases, with 7 bases of the junction left unmatched.

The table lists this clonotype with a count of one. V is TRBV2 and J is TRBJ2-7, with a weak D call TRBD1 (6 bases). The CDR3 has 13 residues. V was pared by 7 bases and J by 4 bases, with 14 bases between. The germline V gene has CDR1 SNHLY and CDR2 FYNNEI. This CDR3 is CASTPGRGYEQYF. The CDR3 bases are TGTGCCAGCACACCGGGAAGGGGGTACGAGCAGTACTTC. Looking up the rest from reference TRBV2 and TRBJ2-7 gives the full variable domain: EPEVTQTPSHQVTQMGQEVILRCVPISNHLYFYWYRQILGQKVEFLVSFYNNEISEKSEIFDDQFSVERPDGSNFTLKIRSTKLEDSAMYFCASTPGRGYEQYFGPGTRLTVT.

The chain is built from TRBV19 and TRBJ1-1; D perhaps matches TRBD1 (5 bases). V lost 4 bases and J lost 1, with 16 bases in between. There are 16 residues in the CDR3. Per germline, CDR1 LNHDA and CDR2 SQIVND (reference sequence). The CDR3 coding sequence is TGTGCCAGTAGTACGGCGGGGGGAGGGAGGAACACTGAAGCTTTCTTT. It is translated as CASSTAGGGRNTEAFF.